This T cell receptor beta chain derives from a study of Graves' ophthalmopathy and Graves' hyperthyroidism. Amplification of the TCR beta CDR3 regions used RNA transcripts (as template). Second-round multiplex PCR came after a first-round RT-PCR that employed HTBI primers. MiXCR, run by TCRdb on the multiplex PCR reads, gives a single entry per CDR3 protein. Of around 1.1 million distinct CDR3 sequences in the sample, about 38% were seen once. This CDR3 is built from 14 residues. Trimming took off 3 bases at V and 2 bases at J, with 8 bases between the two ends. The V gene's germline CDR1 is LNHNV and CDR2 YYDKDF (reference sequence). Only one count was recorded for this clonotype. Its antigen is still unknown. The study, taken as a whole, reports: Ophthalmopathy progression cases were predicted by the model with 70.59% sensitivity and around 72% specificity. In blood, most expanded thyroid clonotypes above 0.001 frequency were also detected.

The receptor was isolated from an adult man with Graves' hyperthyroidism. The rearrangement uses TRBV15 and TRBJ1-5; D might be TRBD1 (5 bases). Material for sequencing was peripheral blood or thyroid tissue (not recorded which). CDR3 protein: CATSRGRGNQPQHF. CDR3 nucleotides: TGTGCCACCAGCAGGGGCAGGGGCAATCAGCCCCAGCATTTT. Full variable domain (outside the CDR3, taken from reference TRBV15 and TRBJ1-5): DAMVIQNPRYQVTQFGKPVTLSCSQTLNHNVMYWYQQKSSQAPKLLFHYYDKDFNNEADTPDNFQSRRPNTSFCFLDIRSPGLGDTAMYLCATSRGRGNQPQHFGDGTRLSIL.